This TCR beta chain was identified in a study of T cell changes during pregnancy in multiple sclerosis. The assay was immunoSEQ multiplex PCR, and TCRdb's table has in-frame clones only and misses some. The table records about 44,000 clones, roughly 90% of them present only once. The TCR sequence derives from a female donor with multiple sclerosis, enrolled in a pregnancy study. This specimen was CD4+ T cells from peripheral blood mononuclear cells, taken in the first trimester of pregnancy.

The CDR3 DNA follows: TGTGCCAGTAGGAGGGAGGGAGGGCTGCCCAATCAGCCCCAGCATTTT. Its translation is CASRREGGLPNQPQHF. The chain uses TRBV19 and TRBJ1-5, with D unresolved. Trimming took 6 bases from V and 3 from J, leaving 18 bases between them. CDR1 LNHDA and CDR2 SQIVND come from the germline V gene (reference sequence). The CDR3 is 16 residues long.